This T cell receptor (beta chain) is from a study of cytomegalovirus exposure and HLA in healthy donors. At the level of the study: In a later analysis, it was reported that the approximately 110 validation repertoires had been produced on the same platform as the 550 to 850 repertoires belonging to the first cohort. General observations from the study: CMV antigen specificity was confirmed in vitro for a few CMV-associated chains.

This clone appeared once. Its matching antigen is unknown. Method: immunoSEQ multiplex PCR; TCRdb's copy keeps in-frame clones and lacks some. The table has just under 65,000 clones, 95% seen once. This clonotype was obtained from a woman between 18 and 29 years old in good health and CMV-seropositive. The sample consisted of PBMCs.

CDR3 nucleotide sequence: TGTGCCAGCAGCCCCCCCCCGCGCCTGAACACTGAAGCTTTCTTT. Protein product: CASSPPPRLNTEAFF. The chain carries TRBV7-9 and TRBJ1-1; D remains unclear. V lost 5 bases, J lost 0 bases, and 13 bases lay in between. Germline-derived CDR1 and CDR2 are SEHNR and FQNEAQ (reference sequence). The CDR3 is 15 residues long.